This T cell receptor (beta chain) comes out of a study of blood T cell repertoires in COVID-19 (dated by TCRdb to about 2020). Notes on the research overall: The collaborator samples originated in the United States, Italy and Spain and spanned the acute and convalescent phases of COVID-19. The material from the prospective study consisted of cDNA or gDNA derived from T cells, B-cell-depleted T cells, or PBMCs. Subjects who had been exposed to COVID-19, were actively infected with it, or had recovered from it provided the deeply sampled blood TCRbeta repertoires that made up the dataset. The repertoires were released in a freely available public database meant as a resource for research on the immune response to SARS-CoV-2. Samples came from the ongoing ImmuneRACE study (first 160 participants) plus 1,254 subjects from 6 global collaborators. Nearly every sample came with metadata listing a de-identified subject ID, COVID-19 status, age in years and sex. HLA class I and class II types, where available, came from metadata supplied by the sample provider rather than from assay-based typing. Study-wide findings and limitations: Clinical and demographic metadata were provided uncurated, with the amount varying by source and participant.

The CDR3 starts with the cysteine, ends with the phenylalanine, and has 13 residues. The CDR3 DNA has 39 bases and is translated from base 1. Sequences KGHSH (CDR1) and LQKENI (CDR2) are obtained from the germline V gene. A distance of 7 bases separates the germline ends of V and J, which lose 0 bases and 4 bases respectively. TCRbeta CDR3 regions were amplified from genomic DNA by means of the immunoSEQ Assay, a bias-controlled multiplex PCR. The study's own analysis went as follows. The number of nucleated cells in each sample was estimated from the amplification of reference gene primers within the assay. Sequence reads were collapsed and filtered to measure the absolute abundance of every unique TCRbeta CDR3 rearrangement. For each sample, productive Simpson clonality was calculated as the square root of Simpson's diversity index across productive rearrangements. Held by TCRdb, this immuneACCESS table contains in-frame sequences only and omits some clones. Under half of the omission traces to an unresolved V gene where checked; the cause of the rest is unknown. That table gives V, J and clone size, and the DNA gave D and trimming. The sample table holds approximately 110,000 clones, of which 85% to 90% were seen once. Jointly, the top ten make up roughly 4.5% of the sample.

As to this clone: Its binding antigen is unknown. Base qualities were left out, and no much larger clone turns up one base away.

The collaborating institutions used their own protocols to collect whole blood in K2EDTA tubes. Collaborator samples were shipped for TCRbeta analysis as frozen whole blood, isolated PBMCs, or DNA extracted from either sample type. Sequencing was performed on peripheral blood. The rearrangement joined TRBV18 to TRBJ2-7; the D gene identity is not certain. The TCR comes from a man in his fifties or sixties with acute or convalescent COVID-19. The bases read TGTGCCAGCTCACCACCCCCTCCGTACGAGCAGTACTTC. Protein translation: CASSPPPPYEQYF. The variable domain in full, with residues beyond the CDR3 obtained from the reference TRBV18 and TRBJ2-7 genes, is NAGVMQNPRHLVRRRGQEARLRCSPMKGHSHVYWYRQLPEEGLKFMVYLQKENIIDESGMPKERFSAEFPKEGPSILRIQQVVRGDSAAYFCASSPPPPYEQYFGPGTRLTVT.